This is a list of T cell receptor beta chains from one sample in a study of beta chain features in type 1 diabetes. Sequencing used immunoSEQ multiplex PCR; TCRdb keeps in-frame clones, though not all of them. Here the sample spans 400,000 or so clones, 10% to 15% being singletons. Sequencing was performed on naive CD4+ T cells from blood. The receptor set was obtained from a woman aged 18-29 years with type 1 diabetes. Both conserved end residues are part of each CDR3. The order of the fields is V gene, J gene, D gene, clone size, CDR3 length, CDR3 DNA, CDR3 protein. D genes are given only for firm matches. Expanded clones are given a class, and other clones once, few, many or no size at all.

v_call: TRBV28
j_call: TRBJ1-1
d_call: TRBD1
clone_size: .
cdr3_length: 14
cdr3_nt: TGTGCCAGCAGACAGACAGGGGGAAACACTGAAGCTTTCTTT
cdr3_aa: CASRQTGGNTEAFF

v_call: TRBV7-2
j_call: TRBJ2-4
d_call: TRBD1
clone_size: .
cdr3_length: 16
cdr3_nt: TGTGCCAGCAGCCCTCAGAAGGGGGCCCCGGGGAACATTCAGTACTTC
cdr3_aa: CASSPQKGAPGNIQYF

v_call: TRBV4-2
j_call: TRBJ1-5
d_call: TRBD1
clone_size: few
cdr3_length: 16
cdr3_nt: TGTGCCAGCAGCCAATGGGAGGGACAGGGCAATCAGCCCCAGCATTTT
cdr3_aa: CASSQWEGQGNQPQHF

v_call: TRBV28
j_call: TRBJ1-2
d_call: .
clone_size: .
cdr3_length: 12
cdr3_nt: TGTGCCAGCACCTCCATCGGGGATGGCTACACCTTC
cdr3_aa: CASTSIGDGYTF

v_call: TRBV30
j_call: TRBJ2-3
d_call: TRBD2
clone_size: .
cdr3_length: 13
cdr3_nt: TGTGCCAGGGGGACTAGCGGGATATATACGCAGTATTTT
cdr3_aa: CARGTSGIYTQYF

v_call: TRBV15
j_call: TRBJ1-6
d_call: TRBD1
clone_size: few
cdr3_length: 20
cdr3_nt: TGTGCCACCAGCAGATTCGGTTCGGGACAGGGGAGCTCCTATAATTCACCCCTCCACTTT
cdr3_aa: CATSRFGSGQGSSYNSPLHF

v_call: TRBV5-6
j_call: TRBJ2-7
d_call: TRBD2
clone_size: .
cdr3_length: 15
cdr3_nt: TGTGCCAGCAGCTTTAGCGGGAGGGCGGCCTACGAGCAGTACTTC
cdr3_aa: CASSFSGRAAYEQYF

v_call: TRBV28
j_call: TRBJ2-7
d_call: TRBD2
clone_size: .
cdr3_length: 14
cdr3_nt: TGTGCCAGCATAAACCAAGCGGGAGGAAGCGAGCAGTACTTC
cdr3_aa: CASINQAGGSEQYF

v_call: TRBV6-5
j_call: TRBJ2-2
d_call: TRBD1
clone_size: .
cdr3_length: 15
cdr3_nt: TGTGCCAGCAGTACCGCCGGGACAGGGACCGGGGAGCTGTTTTTT
cdr3_aa: CASSTAGTGTGELFF

v_call: TRBV15
j_call: TRBJ1-1
d_call: TRBD1
clone_size: .
cdr3_length: 14
cdr3_nt: TGTGCCACCAGCAGAGATATCGTACAGGGGCTAGCTTTCTTT
cdr3_aa: CATSRDIVQGLAFF

v_call: TRBV30
j_call: TRBJ2-2
d_call: TRBD2
clone_size: .
cdr3_length: 16
cdr3_nt: TGTGCCTGGAGGGGGGGGTCCAGCTTGAACACCGGGGAGCTGTTTTTT
cdr3_aa: CAWRGGSSLNTGELFF

v_call: TRBV6-1
j_call: TRBJ2-7
d_call: TRBD1
clone_size: few
cdr3_length: 15
cdr3_nt: TGTGCCAGCAGGGACAGGACAGGGAAATCCTACGAGCAGTACTTC
cdr3_aa: CASRDRTGKSYEQYF

v_call: TRBV7-9
j_call: TRBJ2-5
d_call: TRBD2
clone_size: .
cdr3_length: 15
cdr3_nt: TGTGCCAGCAGCTGGATTAGCGGGGGTCGGGAGACCCAGTACTTC
cdr3_aa: CASSWISGGRETQYF

v_call: TRBV10-3
j_call: TRBJ1-5
d_call: TRBD1
clone_size: few
cdr3_length: 14
cdr3_nt: TGTGCCATCAGTGCGGACAGGGATATTCTGCCCCAGCATTTT
cdr3_aa: CAISADRDILPQHF

v_call: TRBV9
j_call: TRBJ2-6
d_call: TRBD1
clone_size: .
cdr3_length: 18
cdr3_nt: TGTGCCAGCAGCCTAGGGGGGACAGGGGGCGCTGGGGCCAACGTCCTGACTTTC
cdr3_aa: CASSLGGTGGAGANVLTF

v_call: TRBV6-5
j_call: TRBJ2-3
d_call: TRBD1
clone_size: .
cdr3_length: 15
cdr3_nt: TGTGCCAGCAGTTACACGGACAGGGGATGGGATACGCAGTATTTT
cdr3_aa: CASSYTDRGWDTQYF

v_call: TRBV4-3
j_call: TRBJ2-3
d_call: .
clone_size: few
cdr3_length: 16
cdr3_nt: TGCGCCAGCAGCCAAGAGTATGGGGGCGGCACAGATACGCAGTATTTT
cdr3_aa: CASSQEYGGGTDTQYF

v_call: TRBV4-3
j_call: TRBJ1-2
d_call: TRBD1
clone_size: few
cdr3_length: 14
cdr3_nt: TGCGCCAGCAGCCACAAGGGACAGAACTATGGCTACACCTTC
cdr3_aa: CASSHKGQNYGYTF

v_call: TRBV7-2
j_call: TRBJ1-3
d_call: .
clone_size: .
cdr3_length: 14
cdr3_nt: TGTGCCAGCAGCTTAGGACTCTCGGGAAACACCATATATTTT
cdr3_aa: CASSLGLSGNTIYF

v_call: TRBV9
j_call: TRBJ2-5
d_call: .
clone_size: .
cdr3_length: 14
cdr3_nt: TGTGCCAGCAGTCCATGGGGGGGGGCGGAGACCCAGTACTTC
cdr3_aa: CASSPWGGAETQYF

v_call: TRBV2
j_call: TRBJ1-2
d_call: .
clone_size: .
cdr3_length: 13
cdr3_nt: TGTGCCAGCGGGGTCGACAGAGTCTATGGCTACACCTTC
cdr3_aa: CASGVDRVYGYTF

v_call: TRBV7-9
j_call: TRBJ1-2
d_call: .
clone_size: .
cdr3_length: 15
cdr3_nt: TGTGCCAGCAGCTCTGGGGGGAATACTAACTATGGCTACACCTTC
cdr3_aa: CASSSGGNTNYGYTF

v_call: TRBV6-5
j_call: TRBJ2-5
d_call: .
clone_size: few
cdr3_length: 15
cdr3_nt: TGTGCCAGCAGTTACTCTTTACAGTACCAAGAGACCCAGTACTTC
cdr3_aa: CASSYSLQYQETQYF

v_call: TRBV5-4
j_call: TRBJ2-3
d_call: TRBD2
clone_size: few
cdr3_length: 14
cdr3_nt: TGTGCCAGCAGCACTAGCGGGACGACAGATACGCAGTATTTT
cdr3_aa: CASSTSGTTDTQYF

v_call: TRBV18
j_call: TRBJ2-7
d_call: .
clone_size: .
cdr3_length: 18
cdr3_nt: TGTGCCAGCTCACCACGTGCGGAACTAGGGCAGGGGATGGGCGAGCAGTACTTC
cdr3_aa: CASSPRAELGQGMGEQYF

v_call: TRBV7-9
j_call: TRBJ1-1
d_call: TRBD1
clone_size: few
cdr3_length: 16
cdr3_nt: TGTGCCAGCAGCGACAGCCCGGGACAGGGAAGCACTGAAGCTTTCTTT
cdr3_aa: CASSDSPGQGSTEAFF

v_call: TRBV4-3
j_call: TRBJ1-4
d_call: .
clone_size: few
cdr3_length: 16
cdr3_nt: TGCGCCAGCAGCCAAGATACGATACGGGCTAATGAAAAACTGTTTTTT
cdr3_aa: CASSQDTIRANEKLFF

v_call: TRBV4-3
j_call: TRBJ1-2
d_call: .
clone_size: few
cdr3_length: 14
cdr3_nt: TGCGCCAGCAGCCAAGTTGCAGACACCTATGGCTACACCTTC
cdr3_aa: CASSQVADTYGYTF

v_call: TRBV5-6
j_call: TRBJ2-3
d_call: .
clone_size: few
cdr3_length: 11
cdr3_nt: TGTGCCAGCAGCCGGACAGATACGCAGTATTTT
cdr3_aa: CASSRTDTQYF

v_call: TRBV4-3
j_call: TRBJ1-1
d_call: .
clone_size: few
cdr3_length: 16
cdr3_nt: TGCGCCAGCAGCCAATCTGGGGGGGTCTTGAACACTGAAGCTTTCTTT
cdr3_aa: CASSQSGGVLNTEAFF

v_call: TRBV4-1
j_call: TRBJ2-1
d_call: TRBD2
clone_size: .
cdr3_length: 18
cdr3_nt: TGCGCCAGCAGCCATCATACCCCCTCCAGGACTAGGCGCAATGAGCAGTTCTTC
cdr3_aa: CASSHHTPSRTRRNEQFF

v_call: TRBV10-3
j_call: TRBJ1-2
d_call: .
clone_size: .
cdr3_length: 13
cdr3_nt: TGTGCCATCAGTGGTCGGGGGGCGGATGGCTACACCTTC
cdr3_aa: CAISGRGADGYTF

v_call: TRBV11-2
j_call: TRBJ2-7
d_call: TRBD1
clone_size: .
cdr3_length: 14
cdr3_nt: TGTGCCAGCAGCGCTCCCGGGACAGGATCCGAGCAGTACTTC
cdr3_aa: CASSAPGTGSEQYF

v_call: TRBV7-2
j_call: TRBJ1-5
d_call: .
clone_size: .
cdr3_length: 13
cdr3_nt: TGTGCCAGCACCCCCCGGGGCGGGGATCCCCAGCATTTT
cdr3_aa: CASTPRGGDPQHF

v_call: TRBV7-7
j_call: TRBJ2-7
d_call: .
clone_size: .
cdr3_length: 13
cdr3_nt: TGTGCTAGCAGCTTAGCCGGGAGCTCCGAGCAGTACTTC
cdr3_aa: CASSLAGSSEQYF

v_call: TRBV9
j_call: TRBJ2-7
d_call: TRBD1
clone_size: .
cdr3_length: 15
cdr3_nt: TGTGCCAGCAGCGGGGGGGACAGGGGGTCCTACGAGCAGTACTTC
cdr3_aa: CASSGGDRGSYEQYF

v_call: TRBV21-1
j_call: TRBJ1-1
d_call: .
clone_size: few
cdr3_length: 20
cdr3_nt: TGTGCCAGCAGCACCAGACAGGGGTCGCACGCCCAGCCGCCCGGGGCCGAAGCTTTCTTT
cdr3_aa: CASSTRQGSHAQPPGAEAFF

v_call: TRBV15
j_call: TRBJ2-2
d_call: TRBD1
clone_size: .
cdr3_length: 16
cdr3_nt: TGTGCCACCAGACCTACGGGACAGCTTCTAATCGGGGAGCTGTTTTTT
cdr3_aa: CATRPTGQLLIGELFF

v_call: TRBV4-3
j_call: TRBJ2-3
d_call: .
clone_size: few
cdr3_length: 15
cdr3_nt: TGCGCCAGCAGCCAAGGACAGACCTACACAGATACGCAGTATTTT
cdr3_aa: CASSQGQTYTDTQYF

v_call: TRBV11-3
j_call: TRBJ2-6
d_call: TRBD1
clone_size: .
cdr3_length: 17
cdr3_nt: TGTGCCAGCAGCTTAGGGACAGGTTCCCCTGGGGCCAACGTCCTGACTTTC
cdr3_aa: CASSLGTGSPGANVLTF

v_call: TRBV14
j_call: TRBJ1-2
d_call: .
clone_size: .
cdr3_length: 12
cdr3_nt: TGTGCCAGCAGCCAAGCCCGGTGGGGCTACACCTTC
cdr3_aa: CASSQARWGYTF

v_call: TRBV11-2
j_call: TRBJ2-3
d_call: .
clone_size: .
cdr3_length: 16
cdr3_nt: TGTGCCAGCAGCTTAGATGTCTCCACAGTCACAGATACGCAGTATTTT
cdr3_aa: CASSLDVSTVTDTQYF

v_call: TRBV11-3
j_call: TRBJ2-1
d_call: .
clone_size: .
cdr3_length: 15
cdr3_nt: TGTGCCAGCAGCTTAGGGAATGCCGGGAACAATGAGCAGTTCTTC
cdr3_aa: CASSLGNAGNNEQFF

v_call: TRBV27
j_call: TRBJ1-5
d_call: .
clone_size: few
cdr3_length: 16
cdr3_nt: TGTGCCAGCAGTTTGAGGTGGTCGCCGTACAATCAGCCCCAGCATTTT
cdr3_aa: CASSLRWSPYNQPQHF

v_call: TRBV9
j_call: TRBJ1-1
d_call: .
clone_size: few
cdr3_length: 14
cdr3_nt: TGTGCCAGCAGCGCAACAATCGGCGGCACTGAAGCTTTCTTT
cdr3_aa: CASSATIGGTEAFF

v_call: TRBV20-1
j_call: TRBJ1-4
d_call: .
clone_size: .
cdr3_length: 11
cdr3_nt: TGCAGGGCAGGGAATAATGAAAAACTGTTTTTT
cdr3_aa: CRAGNNEKLFF

v_call: TRBV11-2
j_call: TRBJ2-5
d_call: TRBD1
clone_size: few
cdr3_length: 13
cdr3_nt: TGTGCCAGCAGCTCCAGGGGGCGTGAGACCCAGTACTTC
cdr3_aa: CASSSRGRETQYF

v_call: TRBV7-8
j_call: TRBJ2-1
d_call: .
clone_size: .
cdr3_length: 13
cdr3_nt: TGTGCCAGCAGCTTAGTTTTCCGGGTTGAGCAGTTCTTC
cdr3_aa: CASSLVFRVEQFF

v_call: TRBV4-3
j_call: TRBJ2-7
d_call: .
clone_size: few
cdr3_length: 16
cdr3_nt: TGCGCCAGCAGCCATGACGGACGGAGGAGCTCCTACGAGCAGTACTTC
cdr3_aa: CASSHDGRRSSYEQYF